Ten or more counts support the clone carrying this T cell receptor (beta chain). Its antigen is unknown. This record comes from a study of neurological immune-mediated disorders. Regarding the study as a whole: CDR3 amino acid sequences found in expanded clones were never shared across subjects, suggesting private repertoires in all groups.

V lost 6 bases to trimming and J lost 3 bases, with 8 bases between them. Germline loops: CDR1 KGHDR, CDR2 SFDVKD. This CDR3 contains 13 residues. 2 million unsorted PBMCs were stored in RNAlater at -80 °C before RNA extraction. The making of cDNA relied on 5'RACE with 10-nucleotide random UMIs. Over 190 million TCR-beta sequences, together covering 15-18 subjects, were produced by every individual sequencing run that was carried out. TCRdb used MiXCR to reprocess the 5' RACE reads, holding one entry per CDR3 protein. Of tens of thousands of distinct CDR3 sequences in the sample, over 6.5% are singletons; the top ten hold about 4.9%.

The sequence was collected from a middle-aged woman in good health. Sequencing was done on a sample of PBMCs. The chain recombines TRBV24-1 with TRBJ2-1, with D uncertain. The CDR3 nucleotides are TGTGCCACCAGTCGAACGATCTACAATGAGCAGTTCTTC. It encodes CATSRTIYNEQFF.